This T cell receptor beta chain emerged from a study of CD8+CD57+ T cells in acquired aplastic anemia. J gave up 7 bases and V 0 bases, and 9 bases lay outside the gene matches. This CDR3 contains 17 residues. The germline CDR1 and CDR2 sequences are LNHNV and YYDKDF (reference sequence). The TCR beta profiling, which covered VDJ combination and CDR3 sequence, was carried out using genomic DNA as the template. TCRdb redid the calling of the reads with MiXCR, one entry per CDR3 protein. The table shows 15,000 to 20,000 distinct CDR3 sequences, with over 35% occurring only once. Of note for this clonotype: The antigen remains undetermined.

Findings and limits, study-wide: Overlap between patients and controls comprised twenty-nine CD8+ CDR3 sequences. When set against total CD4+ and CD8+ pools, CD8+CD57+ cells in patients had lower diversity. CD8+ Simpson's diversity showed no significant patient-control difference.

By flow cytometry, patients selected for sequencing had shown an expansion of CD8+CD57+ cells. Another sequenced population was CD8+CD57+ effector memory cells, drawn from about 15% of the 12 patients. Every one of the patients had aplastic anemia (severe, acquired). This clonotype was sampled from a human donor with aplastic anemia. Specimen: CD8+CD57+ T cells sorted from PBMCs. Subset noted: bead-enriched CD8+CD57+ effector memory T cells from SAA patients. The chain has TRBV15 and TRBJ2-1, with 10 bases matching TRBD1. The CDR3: CATSRDRAGQGLNEQFF. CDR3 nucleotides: TGTGCCACCAGCAGAGACAGGGCGGGACAGGGGTTGAATGAGCAGTTCTTC.